The 25 T cell receptor beta chains below all came from one sample that was sequenced in a study of early T cells in non-severe SARS-CoV-2 infection. TCRdb ran MiXCR on the 5' RACE reads and lists one entry per CDR3 protein. This table holds about 50,000 distinct CDR3 sequences, around 9.6% found once. This sample comprised whole blood, obtained at baseline. These receptors were obtained from an adult who was a healthcare worker with PCR-confirmed SARS-CoV-2 infection or an uninfected control (not recorded which).

In this sample, this clonotype turned up many times. The genes are TRBV2 and TRBJ2-5, with D maybe TRBD1 (6 bases). V lost 0 bases to trimming and J lost 5 bases, with 13 bases between them. This CDR3 contains 15 residues. CDR1 is SNHLY, CDR2 FYNNEI, per germline. CDR3 residues: CASSEAIPGVETQYF. The CDR3 DNA reads TGTGCCAGCAGTGAAGCGATTCCAGGGGTTGAGACCCAGTACTTC.

J is TRBJ2-2 and V is TRBV12-3 or TRBV12-4, with D perhaps matching TRBD1 or TRBD2 (5 bases each). Trimming shortened V by 6 bases and J by 6 bases, and 20 bases separated the two germline ends. This CDR3 has 16 residues. Here the CDR3 DNA reads TGTGCCAGCAGAGCAAGGGGAGAAAGTTTCGCCGGGGAGCTGTTTTTT. This translates into CASRARGESFAGELFF.

This clonotype was recorded many times. This rearrangement joins TRBV28 to TRBJ1-1; 10 bases are a match to TRBD1. The CDR3 consists of 14 residues. Losses at the gene ends were 8 bases for V and 6 bases for J; bases not matched to a gene: 9. The V gene's germline CDR1 is MDHEN and CDR2 SYDVKM. Here the CDR3 reads CASERHGQGAEAFF. In DNA, the CDR3 is TGTGCCAGCGAACGCCACGGACAGGGGGCTGAAGCTTTCTTT.

The chain recombines TRBV6-2 or TRBV6-3 with TRBJ2-7; possibly TRBD2 for D (5 bases). With 7 bases removed from V and 0 bases from J, the gap between germline ends came to 7 bases. The CDR3 is 12 amino acids. Germline V lookup: CDR1 MNHEY, CDR2 SVGEGT. The CDR3 nucleotides read TGTGCCAGCAATCGGGACTCCTACGAGCAGTACTTC. It is translated as CASNRDSYEQYF.

Only a few counts were recorded for this clonotype. This chain connects TRBV7-2 to TRBJ1-5; TRBD1 aligns across 7 bases. Germline CDR1 reads SGHTA; CDR2 reads FQGNSA. The ends lost 3 bases at V and 4 bases at J; junction bases unmatched: 3. There are 14 residues in the CDR3. The CDR3 spells CASSFHRGNQPQHF. CDR3 DNA sequence: TGTGCCAGCAGCTTTCACAGGGGAAATCAGCCCCAGCATTTT.

This chain joins TRBV7-9 and TRBJ2-5; D is ambiguous. CDR3 length: 13 residues. Germline assignment: CDR1 SEHNR and CDR2 FQNEAQ (reference sequence). The V end was cut by 2 bases, the J end by 3 bases, with 7 bases between. The CDR3 here is CASSLNSKETQYF. The CDR3 nucleotides read TGTGCCAGCAGCTTAAACAGTAAAGAGACCCAGTACTTC.

The chain carries TRBV11-2 and TRBJ1-1; weak D call: TRBD1 (5 bases). Looked up from germline, CDR1 is SGHAT and CDR2 is FQNNGV. CDR3 length: 13 amino acids. The germline V and J ends were trimmed by 7 bases and 1 base, with 10 bases remaining between them. For the CDR3, the DNA is TGTGCCAGCACTTTCACAGGGAACACTGAAGCTTTCTTT. Translation gives CASTFTGNTEAFF.

This clonotype was seen more than once but under ten times. The rearrangement uses TRBV12-3 or TRBV12-4 and TRBJ2-5; 10 bases fit TRBD2. V dropped 5 bases and J dropped 4; count of bases not matched to a gene: 7. The CDR3 totals 15 residues. The CDR3 region is CASSSSGGAGETQYF. In DNA form, the CDR3 reads TGTGCCAGCAGTAGCAGCGGGGGGGCCGGAGAGACCCAGTACTTC.

This chain joins TRBV7-9 and TRBJ2-1; 10 nucleotides line up with TRBD2. The length of the CDR3 is 16 residues. With V trimmed by 3 bases and J by 3 bases, 5 bases remained unmatched. Germline-derived CDR1 and CDR2 are SEHNR and FQNEAQ (reference sequence). CDR3 DNA sequence: TGTGCCAGCAGCTTTCTACCTAGCGGGAGCTACAATGAGCAGTTCTTC. It translates to CASSFLPSGSYNEQFF.

A remark on this clonotype: This may be a read error, as it is one base from a much larger clone. The CDR3 spells CASSWYQETQYF. The CDR3 nucleotides are TGTGCCAGCAGCTGGTACCAAGAGACCCAGTACTTC. The gene calls are TRBV7-9 and TRBJ2-5; D gene unclear. The CDR3 is 12 residues long. Trimming left V 4 bases short and J 0 bases short, with 3 bases between. The V gene's germline CDR1 is SEHNR and CDR2 FQNEAQ (reference sequence).

Many counts were recorded for this clonotype. The genes are TRBV19 and TRBJ1-2; 7 bases align to TRBD1. There are 15 residues in the CDR3. V dropped 0 bases and J dropped 6; count of bases not matched to a gene: 7. CDR1 is LNHDA, CDR2 SQIVND, per germline (reference sequence). CDR3 sequence (DNA): TGTGCCAGTAGTATAGACACCCGGGACAGCCATGGCTACACCTTC. Protein: CASSIDTRDSHGYTF.

This clonotype appeared many times. This chain joins TRBV25-1 and TRBJ2-4; D is ambiguous. The CDR3 spans 13 residues. CDR1 and CDR2 (germline): MGHDK, SYGVNS. V lost 3 bases and J lost 5, with 8 bases in between. For the CDR3, the DNA is TGTGCCAGCAGTGAGGATCACCAAAACATTCAGTACTTC. Its protein product is CASSEDHQNIQYF.

This clonotype has at least ten counts. The DNA for the CDR3 is TGCAGCGTTCTCAGAGAAAACACTGAAGCTTTCTTT. This codes for CSVLRENTEAFF. This sequence joins TRBV29-1 and TRBJ1-1; unclear D gene. Trimming cost V 5 bases and J 2 bases, with 9 bases left between them. Germline V lookup: CDR1 SQVTM, CDR2 ANQGSEA. CDR3 length equals 12 residues.

This clonotype has only a few counts. The CDR3 is CASSPGGADEQYF. The CDR3 region has the DNA TGTGCCAGCTCACCCGGGGGCGCCGACGAGCAGTACTTC. The V gene is TRBV18, the J gene TRBJ2-7; the D call may be TRBD1 or TRBD2 (6 bases each). Germline V gene lookup returns CDR1 KGHSH and CDR2 LQKENI. V dropped 3 bases and J dropped 5 bases, with 11 bases sitting between them. The CDR3 is made up of 13 amino acids.

The J gene is TRBJ2-3, the V gene TRBV6-5; D perhaps matches TRBD1 (6 bases). CDR3 length equals 15 residues. The V gene lost 2 bases and the J gene lost 3 bases, with 12 bases spanning the gap. Germline CDR1 is MNHEY and CDR2 is SVGAGI. The CDR3 DNA follows: TGTGCCAGCAGTTACGAACAGGGATGGACAGATACGCAGTATTTT. Translated, it gives CASSYEQGWTDTQYF.

This clonotype was counted a few times. This chain links TRBV7-7 with TRBJ2-3; 11 bases are shared with TRBD2. The CDR3 is 13 residues long. Unmatched junction bases numbered 2, after V lost 6 bases and J lost 6 bases. Looked up from germline, CDR1 is SSHAT and CDR2 is FNYEAQ (reference sequence). The DNA of the CDR3 is TGTGCCAGCAGACTAGCGGGGGAGGATACGCAGTATTTT. Its translation is CASRLAGEDTQYF.

This clonotype appeared many times. This chain links TRBV6-2 or TRBV6-3 with TRBJ2-3, with unresolved D. The CDR3 totals 13 residues. The V end was cut by 2 bases, the J end by 5 bases, with 8 bases between. Germline CDR1 is MNHEY and CDR2 is SVGEGT. The CDR3 loop reads CASSYGVVDTQYF. CDR3 DNA: TGTGCCAGCAGTTACGGAGTCGTAGATACGCAGTATTTT.

In this sample, this clonotype turned up a few times. CDR3 amino acids: CSAMGLAGEPSSYNEQFF. The CDR3 DNA follows: TGCAGTGCTATGGGACTAGCGGGAGAACCGAGCTCCTACAATGAGCAGTTCTTC. The V and J genes are TRBV20-1 and TRBJ2-1; TRBD2 matches at 14 bases. The length of the CDR3 is 18 residues. J was trimmed by 0 bases and V by 4 bases; bases with no gene match: 8. Per germline, CDR1 DFQATT and CDR2 SNEGSKA (reference sequence).

This clonotype was seen at least ten times. The CDR3 sequence: CASSQPSGANTGELFF. CDR3 nucleotide sequence: TGTGCCAGCAGCCAACCTAGCGGGGCGAACACCGGGGAGCTGTTTTTT. The rearrangement uses TRBV27 and TRBJ2-2, with 9 nucleotides matching TRBD2. The germline CDR1 and CDR2 sequences are MNHEY and SMNVEV (reference sequence). The CDR3 contains 16 residues. Trimming removed 6 bases from V and 0 bases from J; junction bases left unmatched: 5.

The chain combines TRBV2 with TRBJ2-1, with 7 bases lining up with TRBD1. Germline V gene data show CDR1 as SNHLY and CDR2 as FYNNEI. The CDR3 totals 14 residues. Trimming took 6 bases from V and 2 from J; bases not matched to a gene: 4. CDR3 nucleotides: TGTGCCAGCAGCCGGGACAGAGCCTACAATGAGCAGTTCTTC. Protein product: CASSRDRAYNEQFF.

The V and J genes are TRBV29-1 and TRBJ2-7; tentatively, D is TRBD1 or TRBD2 (5 bases each). Germline CDR1 reads SQVTM; CDR2 reads ANQGSEA. The CDR3 totals 14 residues. The V end was cut by 0 bases, the J end by 0 bases, with 9 bases between. CDR3 amino acids: CSVEDPGSSYEQYF. CDR3 DNA sequence: TGCAGCGTTGAAGATCCAGGGAGCTCCTACGAGCAGTACTTC.

This clonotype was detected many times. The J gene is TRBJ2-3, the V gene TRBV10-1, with 9 bases identical to TRBD2. CDR3 length: 14 amino acids. The V gene end was trimmed by 4 bases and the J gene end by 3 bases; junction bases not matched to a gene: 2. Germline CDR1 WNHNN, CDR2 SYGVQD (reference sequence). The CDR3 protein is CASSARGGTDTQYF. The CDR3 bases are TGCGCCAGCAGTGCGCGGGGGGGGACAGATACGCAGTATTTT.

This clonotype occurred many times. V is TRBV7-9 and J is TRBJ2-5; 7 bases align to TRBD1. V was pared by 8 bases and J by 6 bases, with 12 bases of the junction left unmatched. This CDR3 spans 14 amino acids. Germline lookup yields CDR1 SEHNR and CDR2 FQNEAQ (reference sequence). The CDR3 reads CASSWDSEGKTQYF. CDR3 sequence (DNA): TGTGCCAGCTCTTGGGACAGCGAGGGGAAGACCCAGTACTTC.

This clonotype was found a few times. The V call is TRBV28, the J call TRBJ2-1, with 14 bases aligning to TRBD2. The CDR3 has 15 residues. Losses at the gene ends were 5 bases for V and 8 bases for J; bases not matched to a gene: 5. Germline lookup yields CDR1 MDHEN and CDR2 SYDVKM. CDR3 protein: CASSRGTSGSDEQFF. The CDR3 DNA follows: TGTGCCAGCAGTCGCGGGACTAGCGGGAGTGATGAGCAGTTCTTC.

This clonotype has a handful of counts. This chain uses TRBV19 with TRBJ2-5, with a possible D match to TRBD1 (5 bases). Between the trimmed V and J ends, which lost 1 base and 2 bases, there was a span of 8 bases. Germline V gives CDR1 LNHDA, CDR2 SQIVND (reference sequence). CDR3 length: 14 residues. CDR3 DNA sequence: TGTGCCAGTAGTATAGGGACACCTCAAGAGACCCAGTACTTC. Translated, it gives CASSIGTPQETQYF.